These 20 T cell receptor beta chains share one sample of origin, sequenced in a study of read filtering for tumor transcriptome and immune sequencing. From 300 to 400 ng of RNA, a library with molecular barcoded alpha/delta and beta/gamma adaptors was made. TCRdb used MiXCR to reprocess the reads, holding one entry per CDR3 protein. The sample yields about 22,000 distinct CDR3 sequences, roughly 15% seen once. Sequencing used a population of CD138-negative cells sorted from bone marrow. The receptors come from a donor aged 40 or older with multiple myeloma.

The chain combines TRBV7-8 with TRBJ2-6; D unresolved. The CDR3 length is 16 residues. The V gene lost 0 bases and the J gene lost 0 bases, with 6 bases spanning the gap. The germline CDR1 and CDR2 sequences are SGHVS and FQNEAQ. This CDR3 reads CASSLASLSGANVLTF. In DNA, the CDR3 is TGTGCCAGCAGCTTAGCGTCGCTCTCTGGGGCCAACGTCCTGACTTTC.

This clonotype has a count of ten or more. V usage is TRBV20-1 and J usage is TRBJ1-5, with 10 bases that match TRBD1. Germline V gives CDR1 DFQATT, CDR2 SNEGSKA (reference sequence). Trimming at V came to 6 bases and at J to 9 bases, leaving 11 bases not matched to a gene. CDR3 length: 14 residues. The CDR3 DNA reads TGCAGTGCCCCGACAGGGGGCCGGTATGGGCCCCAGCATTTT. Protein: CSAPTGGRYGPQHF.

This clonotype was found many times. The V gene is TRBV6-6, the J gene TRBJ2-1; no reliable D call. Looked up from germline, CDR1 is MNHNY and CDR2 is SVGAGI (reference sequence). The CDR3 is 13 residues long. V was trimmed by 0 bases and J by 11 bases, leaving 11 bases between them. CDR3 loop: CASSYSVDPKQFF. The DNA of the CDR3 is TGTGCCAGCAGTTACTCGGTCGACCCGAAGCAGTTCTTC.

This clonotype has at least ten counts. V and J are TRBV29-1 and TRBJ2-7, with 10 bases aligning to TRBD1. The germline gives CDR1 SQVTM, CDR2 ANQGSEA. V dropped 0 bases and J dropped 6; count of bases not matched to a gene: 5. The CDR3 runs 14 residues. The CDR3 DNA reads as TGCAGCGTTGAAGAAGGGACAGGGGCCTTCGAGCAGTACTTC. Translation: CSVEEGTGAFEQYF.

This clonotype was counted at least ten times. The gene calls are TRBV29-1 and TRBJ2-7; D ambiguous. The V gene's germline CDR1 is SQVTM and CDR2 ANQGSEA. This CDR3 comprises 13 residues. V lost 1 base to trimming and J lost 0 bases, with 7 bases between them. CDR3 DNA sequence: TGCAGCGTTGAAGGTCATCGCTCCTACGAGCAGTACTTC. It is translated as CSVEGHRSYEQYF.

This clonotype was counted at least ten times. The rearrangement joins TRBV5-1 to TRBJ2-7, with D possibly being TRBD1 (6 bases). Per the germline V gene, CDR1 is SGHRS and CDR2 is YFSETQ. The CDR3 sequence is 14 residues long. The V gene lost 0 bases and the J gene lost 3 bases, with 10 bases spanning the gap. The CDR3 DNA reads TGCGCCAGCAGCTTGGGGACAGCCCACTACGAGCAGTACTTC. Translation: CASSLGTAHYEQYF.

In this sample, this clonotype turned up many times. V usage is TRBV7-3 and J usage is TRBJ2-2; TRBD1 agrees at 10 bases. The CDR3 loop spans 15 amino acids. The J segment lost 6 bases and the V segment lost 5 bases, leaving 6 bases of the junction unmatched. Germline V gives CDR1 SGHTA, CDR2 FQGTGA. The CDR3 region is CASSPRTGGAGELFF. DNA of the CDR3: TGTGCCAGCAGCCCCAGGACAGGGGGAGCCGGGGAGCTGTTTTTT.

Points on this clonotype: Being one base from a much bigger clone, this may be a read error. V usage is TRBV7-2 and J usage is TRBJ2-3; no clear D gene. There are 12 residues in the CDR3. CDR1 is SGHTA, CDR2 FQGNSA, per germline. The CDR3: CVSSLMADTQYF. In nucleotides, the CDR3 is TGTGTCAGCAGCTTAATGGCGGATACGCAGTATTTT. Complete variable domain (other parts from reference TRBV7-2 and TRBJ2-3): GAGVSQSPSNKVTEKGKDVELRCDPISGHTALYWYRQSLGQGLEFLIYFQGNSAPDKSGLPSDRFSAERTGGSVSTLTIQRTQQEDSAVYLCVSSLMADTQYFGPGTRLTVL.

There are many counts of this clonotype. The CDR3 nucleotides are TGTGCCATCAGTGATCAGGGAACCTTGCTAATCGAGCAGTACTTC. It codes for CAISDQGTLLIEQYF. The V call is TRBV10-3, the J call TRBJ2-7; possible D gene TRBD1, 5 bases. The germline gives CDR1 ENHRY, CDR2 SYGVKD. V dropped 3 bases and J dropped 6 bases, with 18 bases sitting between them. This CDR3 comprises 15 residues.

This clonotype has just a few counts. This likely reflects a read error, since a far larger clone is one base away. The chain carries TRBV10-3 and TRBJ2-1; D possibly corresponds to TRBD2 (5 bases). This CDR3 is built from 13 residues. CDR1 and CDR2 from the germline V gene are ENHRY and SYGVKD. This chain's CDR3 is CASSYGVPDEQFF. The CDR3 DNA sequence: TGCGCCAGCAGTTACGGGGTCCCGGATGAGCAGTTCTTC.

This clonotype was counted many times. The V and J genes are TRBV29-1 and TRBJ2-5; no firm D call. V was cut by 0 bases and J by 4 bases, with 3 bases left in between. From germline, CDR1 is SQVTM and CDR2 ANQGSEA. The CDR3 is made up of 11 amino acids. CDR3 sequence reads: CSVEDRETQYF. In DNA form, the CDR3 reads TGCAGCGTTGAAGATCGAGAGACCCAGTACTTC.

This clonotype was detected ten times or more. CDR3 in DNA: TGTGCCAGCAGCTTAGGCGGGACCTGGAGCTCCTACAATGAGCAGTTCTTC. It encodes CASSLGGTWSSYNEQFF. The chain links TRBV7-2 to TRBJ2-1; perhaps TRBD2 as D (6 bases). The germline CDR1 and CDR2 sequences are SGHTA and FQGNSA. Trimming stripped 1 base from V and 0 bases from J, with 13 bases between. This CDR3 region has 17 residues. Combining the CDR3 with reference TRBV7-2 and TRBJ2-1 gives the whole variable domain GAGVSQSPSNKVTEKGKDVELRCDPISGHTALYWYRQSLGQGLEFLIYFQGNSAPDKSGLPSDRFSAERTGGSVSTLTIQRTQQEDSAVYLCASSLGGTWSSYNEQFFGPGTRLTVL.

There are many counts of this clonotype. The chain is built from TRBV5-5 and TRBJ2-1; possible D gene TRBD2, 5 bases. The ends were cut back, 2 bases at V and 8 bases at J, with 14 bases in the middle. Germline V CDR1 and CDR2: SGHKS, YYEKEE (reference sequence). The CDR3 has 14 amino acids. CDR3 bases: TGTGCCAGCAGCTTATGGGAGAGGCCCCATGAGCAGTTCTTC. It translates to CASSLWERPHEQFF.

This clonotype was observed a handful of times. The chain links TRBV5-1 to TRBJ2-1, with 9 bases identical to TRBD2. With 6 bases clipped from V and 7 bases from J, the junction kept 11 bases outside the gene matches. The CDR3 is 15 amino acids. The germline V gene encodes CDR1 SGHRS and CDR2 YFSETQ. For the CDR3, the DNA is TGCGCCAGCACCCCTTTGGGACTAGCAGCTAATGAGCAGTTCTTC. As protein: CASTPLGLAANEQFF.

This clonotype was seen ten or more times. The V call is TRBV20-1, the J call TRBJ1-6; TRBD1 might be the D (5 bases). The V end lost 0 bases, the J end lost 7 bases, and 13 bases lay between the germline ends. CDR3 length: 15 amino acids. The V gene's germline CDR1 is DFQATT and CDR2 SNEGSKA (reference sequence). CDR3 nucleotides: TGCAGTGCTAGAGAGGGAGGGGCATCGAATTCACCCCTCCACTTT. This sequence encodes CSAREGGASNSPLHF.

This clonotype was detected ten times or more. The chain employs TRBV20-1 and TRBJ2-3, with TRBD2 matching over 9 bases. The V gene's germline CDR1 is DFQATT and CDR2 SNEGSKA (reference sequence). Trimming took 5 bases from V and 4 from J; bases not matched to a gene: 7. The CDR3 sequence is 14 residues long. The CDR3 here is CSAASGIASDTQYF. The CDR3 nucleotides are TGCAGTGCTGCTAGCGGGATAGCGTCAGATACGCAGTATTTT.

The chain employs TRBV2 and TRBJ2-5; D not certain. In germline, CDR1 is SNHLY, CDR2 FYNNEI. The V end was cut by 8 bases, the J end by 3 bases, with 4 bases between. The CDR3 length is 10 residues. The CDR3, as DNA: TGTGCCAGCGGAAAAGAGACCCAGTACTTC. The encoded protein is CASGKETQYF.

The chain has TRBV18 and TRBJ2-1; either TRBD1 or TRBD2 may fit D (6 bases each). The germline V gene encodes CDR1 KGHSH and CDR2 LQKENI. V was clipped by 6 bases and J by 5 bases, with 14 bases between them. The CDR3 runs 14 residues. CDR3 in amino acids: CASSLGGQNNEQFF. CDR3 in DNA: TGTGCCAGCTCGCTGGGGGGCCAAAACAATGAGCAGTTCTTC.

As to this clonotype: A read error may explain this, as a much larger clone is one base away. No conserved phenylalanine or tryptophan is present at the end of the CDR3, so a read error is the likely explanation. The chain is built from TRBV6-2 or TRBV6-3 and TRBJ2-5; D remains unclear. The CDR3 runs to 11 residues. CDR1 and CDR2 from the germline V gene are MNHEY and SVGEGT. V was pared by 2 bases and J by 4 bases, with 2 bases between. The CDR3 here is CASSYGETQYL. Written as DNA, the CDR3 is TGTGCCAGCAGTTACGGAGAGACCCAGTACCTC.

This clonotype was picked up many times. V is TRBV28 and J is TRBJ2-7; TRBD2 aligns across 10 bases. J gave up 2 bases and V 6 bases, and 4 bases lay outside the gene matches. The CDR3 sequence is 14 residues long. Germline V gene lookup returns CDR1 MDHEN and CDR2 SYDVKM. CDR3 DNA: TGTGCCAGCAGCCGTACTAGCGGGGCCTACGAGCAGTACTTC. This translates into CASSRTSGAYEQYF.